This entry lists 20 T cell receptor beta chains sequenced from one sample in a study of identifying expanded T cells in peripheral blood. Measured with immunoSEQ multiplex PCR; TCRdb has only the in-frame clones, and not every one. The repertoire has 80,000 to 95,000 clones, roughly 88% of them found once; the top ten carry 4%. Specimen: blood. The source is a person aged 18 to 75 in good health.

This clone showed up just a few times. This chain connects TRBV12-2 to TRBJ2-1; the table's TRBD2 call for D was not verified on the DNA. TRBV12-2 is termed a pseudogene. The CDR3 totals 17 residues. The DNA for the CDR3 is TGTGCAAGTCGCTTAGGAGTATCTAGCGGGAGTTACAATGAGCAGTTCTTC. Translated: CASRLGVSSGSYNEQFF.

The genes are TRBV2 and TRBJ2-3; 8 bases fit TRBD2. The length of the CDR3 is 13 residues. Germline CDR1 SNHLY, CDR2 FYNNEI. The J segment lost 4 bases and the V segment lost 6 bases, leaving 3 bases of the junction unmatched. CDR3 sequence (DNA): TGTGCCAGCAGGGACGGGGGGGCAGATACGCAGTATTTT. Amino acids: CASRDGGADTQYF.

The chain carries TRBV28 and TRBJ1-2, with 10 bases that match TRBD1. V lost 1 base to trimming and J lost 4 bases; unmatched junction nucleotides: 12. Germline V CDR1 and CDR2: MDHEN, SYDVKM. The CDR3 has 18 amino acids. The CDR3 loop is CASSLFTGTGVSFYGYTF. The CDR3 DNA reads as TGTGCCAGCAGTTTATTCACCGGGACAGGGGTCTCCTTCTATGGCTACACCTTC.

The rearrangement uses TRBV5-6 and TRBJ2-2; the D is unclear. This CDR3 contains 15 residues. From germline, CDR1 is SGHDT and CDR2 YYEEEE. Trimming cost V 0 bases and J 3 bases, with 9 bases left between them. CDR3 sequence (DNA): TGTGCCAGCAGCTTGGTTCCAGGTCACACCGGGGAGCTGTTTTTT. Protein: CASSLVPGHTGELFF.

The chain links TRBV19 to TRBJ2-5; 9 bases agree with TRBD1. CDR1 and CDR2 (germline): LNHDA, SQIVND (reference sequence). V was pared by 6 bases and J by 5 bases, with 7 bases of the junction left unmatched. This CDR3 has 14 amino acids. The CDR3 nucleotides are TGTGCCAGTAGCCGGGGGACAGGGATTGAGACCCAGTACTTC. Translation gives CASSRGTGIETQYF.

The V call is TRBV7-2, the J call TRBJ1-2; D is undetermined. Per germline, CDR1 SGHTA and CDR2 FQGNSA. V was shortened by 4 bases and J by 8 bases, with 8 bases between the two germline ends. This CDR3 comprises 11 residues. DNA of the CDR3: TGTGCCAGCAGCTATATGGAAGGCTACACCTTC. Residues: CASSYMEGYTF.

A single count supports this clone. The chain carries TRBV30 and TRBJ2-3; D is unresolved. The CDR3 has 12 residues. The V gene lost 0 bases and the J gene lost 11 bases, with 12 bases spanning the gap. Germline CDR1 GTSNPN, CDR2 SVGIG (reference sequence). In DNA form, the CDR3 reads TGTGCCTGGAGTGTCTTAACCGCCCGGCAGTATTTT. Its translation is CAWSVLTARQYF.

V gene TRBV7-8 combines with J gene TRBJ1-5; possible D gene TRBD1, 6 bases. This CDR3 has 14 amino acids. Per germline, CDR1 SGHVS and CDR2 FQNEAQ. The ends were cut back, 7 bases at V and 0 bases at J, with 10 bases in the middle. CDR3: CASTGAHSNQPQHF. DNA for the CDR3: TGTGCCAGCACGGGGGCTCATAGCAATCAGCCCCAGCATTTT.

The chain couples TRBV19 to TRBJ1-3; no clear D gene. This CDR3 is built from 14 residues. Trimming cost V 7 bases and J 0 bases, with 10 bases left between them. The germline gives CDR1 LNHDA, CDR2 SQIVND (reference sequence). The CDR3 bases are TGTGCCAGTAATCAGGAGCACTCTGGAAACACCATATATTTT. Amino acids: CASNQEHSGNTIYF.

This chain uses TRBV19 with TRBJ1-1, with TRBD1 matching 7 bases. The trim removed 6 bases at V and 4 bases at J, leaving 8 bases unmatched. This CDR3 comprises 14 residues. CDR1 and CDR2 from the germline V gene are LNHDA and SQIVND (reference sequence). The CDR3 DNA sequence: TGTGCCAGTAGCCGGACAGGTTCGGGCACTGAAGCTTTCTTT. Residues: CASSRTGSGTEAFF.

The rearrangement joins TRBV4-1 to TRBJ2-3, with 15 bases matching TRBD2. CDR3 length equals 19 residues. With 6 bases clipped from V and 11 bases from J, the junction kept 21 bases outside the gene matches. The germline CDR1 and CDR2 sequences are MGHRA and YSYEKL. The CDR3, as DNA: TGCGCCAGCAGTCCCGGACTAGCGGGGGGGCCCCTTCCCTTTAAACGGCAGTATTTT. It specifies CASSPGLAGGPLPFKRQYF.

In this sample, this clone turned up once. The chain links TRBV25-1 to TRBJ1-1, with D perhaps TRBD1 (5 bases). This CDR3 is 15 amino acids long. Germline CDR1 and CDR2: MGHDK and SYGVNS. Trimming shortened V by 2 bases and J by 5 bases, and 15 bases separated the two germline ends. CDR3 protein: CASSEPLGEGTEAFF. The CDR3 DNA sequence: TGTGCCAGCAGTGAACCTCTGGGGGAAGGGACTGAAGCTTTCTTT.

The V and J genes are TRBV19 and TRBJ2-2, with 12 bases fitting TRBD2. The trim removed 5 bases at V and 3 bases at J, leaving 7 bases unmatched. Germline V CDR1 and CDR2: LNHDA, SQIVND (reference sequence). The CDR3 loop spans 17 amino acids. The CDR3, as DNA: TGTGCCAGTAGTGGGGCTAGCGGGAGGGTGGACACCGGGGAGCTGTTTTTT. Translating gives CASSGASGRVDTGELFF.

V gene TRBV6-4 combines with J gene TRBJ2-3; D may be TRBD2 (6 bases). This CDR3 is 16 amino acids long. Germline assignment: CDR1 MRHNA and CDR2 SNTAGT. V lost 0 bases, J lost 0 bases, and 10 bases lay in between. CDR3 DNA: TGTGCCAGCAGTGACTCCCGGGGGTCTAGCACAGATACGCAGTATTTT. This encodes CASSDSRGSSTDTQYF.

This chain links TRBV18 with TRBJ1-5; 7 bases line up with TRBD1. The CDR3 loop spans 12 amino acids. V was clipped by 8 bases and J by 6 bases; unmatched bases: 4. Germline assignment: CDR1 KGHSH and CDR2 LQKENI. The CDR3 DNA is TGTGCCAGCACCCAGGGGGGTCAGCCCCAGCATTTT. Its translation: CASTQGGQPQHF.

The CDR3 is CASSLTAPGGIMNTEAFF. DNA of the CDR3: TGTGCCAGCAGCTTGACAGCCCCGGGGGGGATCATGAACACTGAAGCTTTCTTT. V gene TRBV11-2 combines with J gene TRBJ1-1; TRBD1 might be the D (5 bases). The CDR3 runs to 18 residues. Germline assignment: CDR1 SGHAT and CDR2 FQNNGV. V lost 3 bases and J lost 0, with 20 bases in between. The full variable domain, completed using reference TRBV11-2 and TRBJ1-1, is EAGVAQSPRYKIIEKRQSVAFWCNPISGHATLYWYQQILGQGPKLLIQFQNNGVVDDSQLPKDRFSAERLKGVDSTLKIQPAKLEDSAVYLCASSLTAPGGIMNTEAFFGQGTRLTVV.

V and J are TRBV6-6 and TRBJ2-1; D is ambiguous. The germline CDR1 and CDR2 sequences are MNHNY and SVGAGI (reference sequence). Trimming shortened V by 9 bases and J by 6 bases, and 6 bases separated the two germline ends. The CDR3 loop spans 10 amino acids. This CDR3 is CASGLNEQFF. The DNA for the CDR3 is TGTGCCAGTGGGCTCAATGAGCAGTTCTTC.

This clone was counted only a few times. The rearrangement uses TRBV4-3 and TRBJ2-7; the D is unclear. Per the germline V gene, CDR1 is LGHNA and CDR2 is YSLEER. CDR3 size: 16 residues. With 0 bases removed from V and 1 base from J, the gap between germline ends came to 13 bases. The CDR3 DNA reads as TGCGCCAGCAGCCAAGATCGCATAGAACCGTCCTACGAGCAGTACTTC. As protein: CASSQDRIEPSYEQYF.

The chain is built from TRBV4-3 and TRBJ1-6; D is possibly TRBD1 (6 bases). Trimming cost V 6 bases and J 8 bases, with 14 bases left between them. CDR3 length: 14 amino acids. The germline CDR1 and CDR2 sequences are LGHNA and YSLEER. The CDR3 region has the DNA TGCGCCAGCAGTGCTCGACAGGCCGATTCACCCCTCCACTTT. This translates into CASSARQADSPLHF.

The V and J genes are TRBV15 and TRBJ1-5; D is uncertain. Germline V gene data show CDR1 as LNHNV and CDR2 as YYDKDF (reference sequence). The CDR3 consists of 18 residues. The germline V and J ends were trimmed by 0 bases and 2 bases, with 17 bases remaining between them. CDR3 sequence: CATSRDAAGPLRNQPQHF. CDR3 DNA: TGTGCCACCAGCAGAGACGCCGCCGGACCGCTCCGCAATCAGCCCCAGCATTTT.